The present TCR beta chain was sequenced within a study of CD8 T cells in Susac syndrome. This CDR3 region has 18 residues. Germline V gene lookup returns CDR1 MNHEY and CDR2 SMNVEV (reference sequence). V lost 4 bases, J lost 1 base, and 8 bases stayed unmatched. The RNA input was about 0.5 to 1 ug, and it was reverse transcribed with random hexamers. TCRdb itself ran the immunoSEQ multiplex PCR reads through MiXCR, one entry per CDR3 protein. The sample shows 300,000 to 350,000 distinct CDR3 sequences, about 90% of them seen only once. The receptor comes from a human donor with multiple sclerosis. The chain is built from TRBV27 and TRBJ2-3; 13 nucleotides align to TRBD2. Sequencing input: CD4+ T cells from PBMCs. The CDR3 here is CASSSQRLAGGGTDTQYF. The CDR3 coding sequence is TGTGCCAGCAGTTCCCAGAGACTAGCGGGAGGAGGCACAGATACGCAGTATTTT.